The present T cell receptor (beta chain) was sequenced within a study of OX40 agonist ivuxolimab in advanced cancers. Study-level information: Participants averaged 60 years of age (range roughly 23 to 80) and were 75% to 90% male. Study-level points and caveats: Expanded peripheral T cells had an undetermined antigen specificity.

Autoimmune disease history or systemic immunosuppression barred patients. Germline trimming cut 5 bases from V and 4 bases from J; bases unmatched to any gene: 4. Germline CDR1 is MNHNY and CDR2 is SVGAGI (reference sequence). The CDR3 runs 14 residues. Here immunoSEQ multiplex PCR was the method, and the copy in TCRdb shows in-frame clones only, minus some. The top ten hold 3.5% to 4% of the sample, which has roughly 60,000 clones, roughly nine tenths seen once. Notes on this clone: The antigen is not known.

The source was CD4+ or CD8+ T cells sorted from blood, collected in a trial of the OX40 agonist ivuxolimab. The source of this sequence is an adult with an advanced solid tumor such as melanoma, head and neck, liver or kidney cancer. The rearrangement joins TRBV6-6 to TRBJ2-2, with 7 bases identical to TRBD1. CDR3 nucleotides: TGTGCCAGCAGTGGGACAGTATTCACCGGGGAGCTGTTTTTT. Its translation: CASSGTVFTGELFF.